This record looks at one TCR beta chain sequence and its context. The data stem from a study of blood T cell repertoires in COVID-19. Turning to the study itself: In each case, the material was cDNA or gDNA derived from T cells, B-cell-depleted T cells, or PBMCs.

The CDR3 has 15 amino acids. V lost 4 bases and J 5 bases, leaving 16 bases between the germline ends. Looked up from germline, CDR1 is SGHNT and CDR2 is YYREEE (reference sequence). Participant ages covered roughly 18 to 89 years across 25 or so US areas. Participant-given clinical history determined each cohort assignment. Within 2 weeks of study entry, exposed participants had contacted a PCR-confirmed or clinician-diagnosed COVID-19 case. Using immunoSEQ multiplex PCR, the repertoire was profiled, and TCRdb retains in-frame clones only, with some absent. The sample holds roughly 140,000 clones; less than 90% are singletons and the top ten take almost 6%.

Sequences were obtained from PBMCs or T cells enriched from blood (not recorded which). The sequence was obtained from a woman in her 50s who had been exposed to COVID-19. The genes are TRBV5-4 and TRBJ2-1, with a weak D call TRBD2 (5 bases). CDR3 protein: CASSPTGRRNNEQFF. DNA for the CDR3: TGTGCCAGCAGCCCGACTGGACGGAGGAACAATGAGCAGTTCTTC.